A selection of T cell receptor beta chains follows, all from one sample in a study of human T cells and chemical hapten exposure. MiXCR, run by TCRdb on the RACE reads, gives a single entry per CDR3 protein. The repertoire holds about 81,000 distinct CDR3 sequences, with about 6.8% as singletons. Here the sequenced sample was whole blood, taken in connection with sensitization to the hapten diphenylcyclopropenone (DPC). These receptors were obtained from a woman aged 30 to 39 with alopecia areata. Some clones in this sample may be carry-over from other donors' samples. Each CDR3 is given with its conserved first and last residue. Fields, in order: CDR3 length, D gene, clone size, J gene, V gene, CDR3 DNA, CDR3 protein. D genes are given only for firm matches. Clone size, where shown, is once, few, many, or a class for clones that have expanded.

len: 14
d_gene: .
abundance: .
j_gene: TRBJ2-3
v_gene: TRBV7-9
CDR3nt: TGTGCCAGCAGCTTAGCACTCGGCACAGATACGCAGTATTTT
CDR3aa: CASSLALGTDTQYF

len: 12
d_gene: .
abundance: few
j_gene: TRBJ2-7
v_gene: TRBV7-9
CDR3nt: TGTGCCAGCGGGCGAGAGACTGGGGAGCAGTACTTC
CDR3aa: CASGRETGEQYF

len: 16
d_gene: TRBD2
abundance: many
j_gene: TRBJ2-7
v_gene: TRBV20-1
CDR3nt: TGCAGTGCTAGAGCCTACGGGGGGGCATCATACTACGAGCAGTACTTC
CDR3aa: CSARAYGGASYYEQYF

len: 16
d_gene: TRBD2
abundance: .
j_gene: TRBJ2-3
v_gene: TRBV19
CDR3nt: TGTGCCAGTAGTCCGACCGGGACTAAGAGCACAGATACGCAGTATTTT
CDR3aa: CASSPTGTKSTDTQYF

len: 17
d_gene: TRBD2
abundance: many
j_gene: TRBJ2-1
v_gene: TRBV2
CDR3nt: TGTGCCAGCAGTTCAACCCCCTGGACTAGCTACTACAATGAGCAGTTCTTC
CDR3aa: CASSSTPWTSYYNEQFF

len: 18
d_gene: .
abundance: many
j_gene: TRBJ1-1
v_gene: TRBV6-6
CDR3nt: TGTGCCAGCAGGAACGTCGGGATCCAAGGCGGGGTGAACACTGAAGCTTTCTTT
CDR3aa: CASRNVGIQGGVNTEAFF

len: 14
d_gene: .
abundance: .
j_gene: TRBJ2-1
v_gene: TRBV7-2
CDR3nt: TGTGCCAGCAGCTTAGTTGAGGGAATCGGTGAGCAGTTCTTC
CDR3aa: CASSLVEGIGEQFF

len: 13
d_gene: .
abundance: many
j_gene: TRBJ1-1
v_gene: TRBV6-5
CDR3nt: TGTGCCAGCAGTTATACACAGAACACTGAAGCTTTCTTT
CDR3aa: CASSYTQNTEAFF

len: 16
d_gene: TRBD1
abundance: .
j_gene: TRBJ2-7
v_gene: TRBV12-3/TRBV12-4
CDR3nt: TGTGCCAGCAGTCCTCCCCGCGGGACAGGACCCTACGAGCAGTACTTC
CDR3aa: CASSPPRGTGPYEQYF

len: 16
d_gene: TRBD1
abundance: few
j_gene: TRBJ1-1
v_gene: TRBV20-1
CDR3nt: TGCAGTGCTAGAGACCTACTGACAGGGGCAGGCACTGAAGCTTTCTTT
CDR3aa: CSARDLLTGAGTEAFF

len: 13
d_gene: .
abundance: .
j_gene: TRBJ2-1
v_gene: TRBV5-4
CDR3nt: TGTGCCAGCAGCTTCGGCCTTAACAATAAGCAGTTCTTC
CDR3aa: CASSFGLNNKQFF

len: 13
d_gene: .
abundance: many
j_gene: TRBJ1-1
v_gene: TRBV30
CDR3nt: TGTGCCTGGAGTGTACCCGTGAACACTGAAGCTTTCTTT
CDR3aa: CAWSVPVNTEAFF

len: 15
d_gene: TRBD1
abundance: many
j_gene: TRBJ1-4
v_gene: TRBV5-1
CDR3nt: TGCGCCAGCAGCTATAATACAGGGGGAGATGAAAAACTGTTTTTT
CDR3aa: CASSYNTGGDEKLFF

len: 17
d_gene: TRBD2
abundance: many
j_gene: TRBJ2-4
v_gene: TRBV6-5
CDR3nt: TGTGCCAGCAGTCCAATCTGGACTAGCGGAACCAAAAACATTCAGTACTTC
CDR3aa: CASSPIWTSGTKNIQYF

len: 16
d_gene: TRBD1
abundance: many
j_gene: TRBJ1-4
v_gene: TRBV4-2
CDR3nt: TGTGCCAGCAGCCAAGACCGGACAGGGGGCGTTGAAAAACTGTTTTTT
CDR3aa: CASSQDRTGGVEKLFF

len: 13
d_gene: .
abundance: many
j_gene: TRBJ1-4
v_gene: TRBV20-1
CDR3nt: TGCAGTGCCACACAGGACCCCTATGAAAAACTGTTTTTT
CDR3aa: CSATQDPYEKLFF

len: 18
d_gene: .
abundance: .
j_gene: TRBJ2-7
v_gene: TRBV19
CDR3nt: TGTGCCAGTAGTATTCTAGGGGTCCGGCGGGTCCTCTCCTACGAGCAGTACTTC
CDR3aa: CASSILGVRRVLSYEQYF

len: 15
d_gene: TRBD2
abundance: many
j_gene: TRBJ2-7
v_gene: TRBV2
CDR3nt: TGTGCCAGCAGGACTAGCGGGGGGTCTCCCTACGAGCAGTACTTC
CDR3aa: CASRTSGGSPYEQYF

len: 12
d_gene: .
abundance: .
j_gene: TRBJ1-2
v_gene: TRBV20-1
CDR3nt: TGCAGTGCTAGCAAACAGGGTTATGGCTACACCTTC
CDR3aa: CSASKQGYGYTF

len: 15
d_gene: TRBD2
abundance: many
j_gene: TRBJ2-1
v_gene: TRBV6-6
CDR3nt: TGTGCCAGCAGTTACTGGCGGGGGGCCGCCAATGAGCAGTTCTTC
CDR3aa: CASSYWRGAANEQFF

len: 14
d_gene: .
abundance: few
j_gene: TRBJ1-2
v_gene: TRBV30
CDR3nt: TGTGCCTGGAACCCCAGCCAACACAACTATGGCTACACCTTC
CDR3aa: CAWNPSQHNYGYTF

len: 16
d_gene: .
abundance: many
j_gene: TRBJ2-3
v_gene: TRBV14
CDR3nt: TGTGCCAGCAGCCAAGTCCTGGACTTTATCACAGATACGCAGTATTTT
CDR3aa: CASSQVLDFITDTQYF

len: 14
d_gene: TRBD1
abundance: many
j_gene: TRBJ1-2
v_gene: TRBV29-1
CDR3nt: TGCAGCGTTTATCCGGGACAGGGGAATAATGGCTACACCTTC
CDR3aa: CSVYPGQGNNGYTF

len: 14
d_gene: .
abundance: few
j_gene: TRBJ2-5
v_gene: TRBV3-1
CDR3nt: TGTGCCAGCAGCCAAGATGGCGGGACCAGCGGAAAGTACTTC
CDR3aa: CASSQDGGTSGKYF

len: 12
d_gene: .
abundance: many
j_gene: TRBJ1-1
v_gene: TRBV6-6
CDR3nt: TGTGCCAGCAGTTACGTAGAGACTGAAGCTTTCTTT
CDR3aa: CASSYVETEAFF

len: 15
d_gene: TRBD2
abundance: many
j_gene: TRBJ2-3
v_gene: TRBV3-1
CDR3nt: TGTGCCAGCAGCCCGCGCGGGGGACTCACAGATACGCAGTATTTT
CDR3aa: CASSPRGGLTDTQYF

len: 14
d_gene: TRBD1
abundance: .
j_gene: TRBJ1-2
v_gene: TRBV5-8
CDR3nt: TGTGCCAGCAGCTGGGACAGGGCTTACTATGGCTACACCTTC
CDR3aa: CASSWDRAYYGYTF

len: 13
d_gene: .
abundance: few
j_gene: TRBJ1-1
v_gene: TRBV20-1
CDR3nt: TGCAGTGCTAGGGGCAGGGTTTTTCCTGAAGCTTTCTTT
CDR3aa: CSARGRVFPEAFF

len: 13
d_gene: TRBD1
abundance: many
j_gene: TRBJ2-3
v_gene: TRBV6-5
CDR3nt: TGTGCCAGCACCATCTTTACAGGGGGTACGCAGTATTTT
CDR3aa: CASTIFTGGTQYF

len: 14
d_gene: .
abundance: few
j_gene: TRBJ2-7
v_gene: TRBV5-1
CDR3nt: TGCGCCAGCAGCTTGATGGTTGGCAGCCCCGGGTCGTACTTC
CDR3aa: CASSLMVGSPGSYF

len: 14
d_gene: .
abundance: many
j_gene: TRBJ2-2
v_gene: TRBV6-1
CDR3nt: TGTGCCAGCAAAGGGGGATGGGAAGCCGGGGAGCTGTTTTTT
CDR3aa: CASKGGWEAGELFF

len: 13
d_gene: .
abundance: many
j_gene: TRBJ1-2
v_gene: TRBV7-2
CDR3nt: TGTGCCAGCAGCTCGTCGTTCTCCTATGGCTACACCTTC
CDR3aa: CASSSSFSYGYTF

len: 17
d_gene: TRBD1
abundance: many
j_gene: TRBJ1-3
v_gene: TRBV7-2
CDR3nt: TGTGCCAGCAGCCCGCGTACAGAGACAGGGGGAGGAAACACCATATATTTT
CDR3aa: CASSPRTETGGGNTIYF

len: 11
d_gene: .
abundance: many
j_gene: TRBJ2-3
v_gene: TRBV29-1
CDR3nt: TGCAGCGCCCGGACTTCAGATACGCAGTATTTT
CDR3aa: CSARTSDTQYF

len: 15
d_gene: TRBD1
abundance: many
j_gene: TRBJ2-3
v_gene: TRBV7-2
CDR3nt: TGTGCAAGCAGCTTCCAGGGACAGGGTAGAGATACGCAGTATTTT
CDR3aa: CASSFQGQGRDTQYF

len: 17
d_gene: .
abundance: .
j_gene: TRBJ2-3
v_gene: TRBV12-3/TRBV12-4
CDR3nt: TGTGCCAGCAGACCCGAGTTGACTGGATTATTCACAGATACGCAGTATTTT
CDR3aa: CASRPELTGLFTDTQYF

len: 16
d_gene: .
abundance: many
j_gene: TRBJ2-2
v_gene: TRBV20-1
CDR3nt: TGCAGTGCTAGAGATCTTCACTCCGGGGACACCGGGGAGCTGTTTTTT
CDR3aa: CSARDLHSGDTGELFF

len: 15
d_gene: .
abundance: many
j_gene: TRBJ1-1
v_gene: TRBV7-8
CDR3nt: TGTGCCAGCAGCACGCGAACAGGAACGAACACTGAAGCTTTCTTT
CDR3aa: CASSTRTGTNTEAFF

len: 15
d_gene: .
abundance: many
j_gene: TRBJ2-4
v_gene: TRBV7-9
CDR3nt: TGTGCCAGCAGCCTTGAGACTAGTAGAGTGAACATTCAGTACTTC
CDR3aa: CASSLETSRVNIQYF

len: 15
d_gene: .
abundance: .
j_gene: TRBJ1-5
v_gene: TRBV10-3
CDR3nt: TGTGCCATCAGTGAGTCGAAGGGTGGGGAGCAGCCCCAGCATTTT
CDR3aa: CAISESKGGEQPQHF

len: 13
d_gene: .
abundance: many
j_gene: TRBJ2-7
v_gene: TRBV5-6
CDR3nt: TGTGCCAGCAGCTTGGATCCCGCCTACGAGCAGTACTTC
CDR3aa: CASSLDPAYEQYF

len: 17
d_gene: .
abundance: few
j_gene: TRBJ2-3
v_gene: TRBV7-9
CDR3nt: TGTGCCAGCAGCTTAGCGGGGACCATTGAATTAACAGATACGCAGTATTTT
CDR3aa: CASSLAGTIELTDTQYF

len: 15
d_gene: .
abundance: .
j_gene: TRBJ1-5
v_gene: TRBV5-4
CDR3nt: TGTGCCAGCAGCTTGGGGGGCGGGGGCGATCAGCCCCAGCATTTT
CDR3aa: CASSLGGGGDQPQHF

len: 14
d_gene: TRBD1
abundance: many
j_gene: TRBJ1-2
v_gene: TRBV4-2
CDR3nt: TGTGCCAGCAGCCAACCGGACAGGGCCGATGGCTACACCTTC
CDR3aa: CASSQPDRADGYTF

len: 13
d_gene: .
abundance: many
j_gene: TRBJ2-5
v_gene: TRBV5-6
CDR3nt: TGTGCCAGCAGCTTGTCACCGTTGGGGACCCAGTACTTC
CDR3aa: CASSLSPLGTQYF

len: 14
d_gene: TRBD1
abundance: .
j_gene: TRBJ1-6
v_gene: TRBV6-5
CDR3nt: TGTGCCAGCAGTTACGGGGGGACAGCTTCACCCCTCCACTTT
CDR3aa: CASSYGGTASPLHF

len: 18
d_gene: .
abundance: few
j_gene: TRBJ2-4
v_gene: TRBV5-1
CDR3nt: TGCGCCAGCAGCTTGGGAGGGCCGACAGCCATAGCCAAAAACATTCAGTACTTC
CDR3aa: CASSLGGPTAIAKNIQYF

len: 15
d_gene: .
abundance: few
j_gene: TRBJ1-5
v_gene: TRBV6-1
CDR3nt: TGTGCCAGCACGGGACGGATTTATAGCAATCAGCCCCAGCATTTT
CDR3aa: CASTGRIYSNQPQHF

len: 15
d_gene: .
abundance: few
j_gene: TRBJ1-6
v_gene: TRBV7-6
CDR3nt: TGTGCCAGCAGCTTAGCTTGGGGGGACGGTTCACCCCTCCACTTT
CDR3aa: CASSLAWGDGSPLHF

len: 14
d_gene: .
abundance: .
j_gene: TRBJ1-5
v_gene: TRBV11-2
CDR3nt: TGTGCCAGCAGCGTAGGATACAGTGGTGGGTCCCAGCATTTT
CDR3aa: CASSVGYSGGSQHF

len: 15
d_gene: .
abundance: .
j_gene: TRBJ2-4
v_gene: TRBV20-1
CDR3nt: TGCAGTGCTAGGACACCGCTCCGGGCCAAAAACATTCAGTACTTC
CDR3aa: CSARTPLRAKNIQYF

len: 16
d_gene: TRBD1
abundance: many
j_gene: TRBJ1-2
v_gene: TRBV5-1
CDR3nt: TGCGCCAGCAGCGGGTACTTAGGGACAGGGTTCGGTGGCTACACCTTC
CDR3aa: CASSGYLGTGFGGYTF

len: 14
d_gene: .
abundance: many
j_gene: TRBJ2-2
v_gene: TRBV7-7
CDR3nt: TGTGCCAGCAGCCCGGGAACCGGGGGCGGGGAGCTGTTTTTT
CDR3aa: CASSPGTGGGELFF

len: 15
d_gene: .
abundance: few
j_gene: TRBJ2-7
v_gene: TRBV3-1
CDR3nt: TGTGCCAGCAGCCAAGGAGGGCACAGTGCCTACGAGCAGTACTTC
CDR3aa: CASSQGGHSAYEQYF

len: 12
d_gene: .
abundance: .
j_gene: TRBJ2-5
v_gene: TRBV29-1
CDR3nt: TGCAGCGTTGAAGAAGGGCGAGAGACCCAGTACTTC
CDR3aa: CSVEEGRETQYF

len: 14
d_gene: .
abundance: few
j_gene: TRBJ1-5
v_gene: TRBV5-1
CDR3nt: TGCGCCAGCAGCTCCCGGGGGGGGGATCAGCCCCAGCATTTT
CDR3aa: CASSSRGGDQPQHF

len: 15
d_gene: .
abundance: many
j_gene: TRBJ1-2
v_gene: TRBV25-1
CDR3nt: TGTGCCAGCAGTCCCGACAGCGAAGCTAACTATGGCTACACCTTC
CDR3aa: CASSPDSEANYGYTF

len: 10
d_gene: .
abundance: many
j_gene: TRBJ2-7
v_gene: TRBV29-1
CDR3nt: TGCAGCGTGGGGGACTACGAGCAGTACTTC
CDR3aa: CSVGDYEQYF